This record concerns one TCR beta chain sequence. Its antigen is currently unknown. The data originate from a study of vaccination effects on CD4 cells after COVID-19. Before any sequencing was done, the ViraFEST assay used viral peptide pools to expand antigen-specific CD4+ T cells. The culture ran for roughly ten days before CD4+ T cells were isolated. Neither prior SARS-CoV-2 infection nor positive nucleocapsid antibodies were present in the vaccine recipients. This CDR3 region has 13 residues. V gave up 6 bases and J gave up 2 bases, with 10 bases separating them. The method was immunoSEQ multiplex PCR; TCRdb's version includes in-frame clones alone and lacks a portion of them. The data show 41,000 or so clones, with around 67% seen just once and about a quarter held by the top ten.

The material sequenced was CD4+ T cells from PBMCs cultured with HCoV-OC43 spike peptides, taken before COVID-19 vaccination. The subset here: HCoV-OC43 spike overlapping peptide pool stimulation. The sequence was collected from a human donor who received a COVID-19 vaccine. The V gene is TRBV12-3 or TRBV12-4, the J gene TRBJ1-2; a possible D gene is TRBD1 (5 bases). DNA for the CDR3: TGTGCCAGCAGCTCGGGACGGAACTATGGCTACACCTTC. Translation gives CASSSGRNYGYTF.